The clone carrying this T cell receptor beta chain was detected a few times. For every donor, a draw yielded 9.5 to 10 milliliters of peripheral blood. Each sample provided at least 5 micrograms of extracted total RNA. Through a sample-barcoded 5' primer and a J-beta primer mix, a second PCR was run for roughly 7 to 11 cycles. The authors tagged each cDNA molecule using a template-switch adaptor with 12 random nucleotides. Per sample, CDR3-containing paired-end reads numbered at least 2.5 million. Using its own MiXCR run on the 5' RACE reads, TCRdb lists one record per CDR3 protein. The sample shows about 800,000 distinct CDR3 sequences, approximately 25% of them seen only once. This CDR3 spans 15 amino acids. Germline V gives CDR1 LGHDT, CDR2 YNNKEL (reference sequence). The V end was cut by 3 bases, the J end by 0 bases, with 10 bases between. This record comes from a study of blood T cells in healthy people across ages.

These sequences were also reported in another study, on T cells of mothers and their children.

The chain employs TRBV3-1 and TRBJ2-3; D possibly matches TRBD1 or TRBD2 (5 bases each). This receptor was obtained from a boy between 10 and 17 years old in good health. Sample: blood. CDR3 protein: CASSQGDFSTDTQYF. CDR3 in DNA: TGTGCCAGCAGCCAGGGGGATTTTAGCACAGATACGCAGTATTTT.